These T cell receptor beta chains were read from a single sample in a study of blood T cell repertoires in COVID-19. Using immunoSEQ multiplex PCR, the repertoire was profiled, and TCRdb retains in-frame clones only, with some absent. The table has roughly 130,000 clones, over 80% seen once. Sequenced: peripheral blood. These receptor sequences come from a man in his sixties with active or convalescent COVID-19. The conserved cysteine and the conserved F or W are not part of the CDR3 here. Clone size, where shown, is once, few, many, or a class for clones that have expanded.

v_call clone_size cdr3_aa
TRBV2 - ASRKGWGNTEAF
TRBV12-5 once ASGLGQSTDTQY
TRBV5-6 few ASSLGPGGHTIY
TRBV5-1 once ASSYGTGGPLNTEAF
TRBV28 - ASSSPPTGTESNQPQH
TRBV5-1 - ASSLDHRVNTEAF
TRBV28 - ASSLPPGLASHEQY
TRBV27 - ASRPLGGYEQY
TRBV28 - ASSFIYEQY
TRBV6-2/TRBV6-3 - ASSYHRFNQPQH
TRBV27 - ASSLLAGGHNEQF
TRBV28 - ASSYNRKQVAKNIQY
TRBV5-6 - ASSPGARVADTQY
TRBV5-1 - ASSRDGQANFNTEAF
TRBV7-9 - ASSYRVSSYNEQF
TRBV29-1 - SVERGYTEAF
TRBV14 - ASSQAVSETQY
TRBV11-2 - ASSLTTSGQETQY
TRBV5-1 - ASSLRGTSSTDTQY
TRBV24-1 - ATSDITSGRMETQY
TRBV3-1/TRBV3-2 - ASSQDPREGETQY
TRBV6-6 - ASSYQQGPTNTEAF
TRBV4-1 few ASSPRYRSYNEQF
TRBV24-1 once ATSDLRREDTQY
TRBV28 - ASSLSGYEQY
TRBV18 - ASSPFGQLSGGSEAF
TRBV2 - ASRPGLGKANEQF
TRBV28 - ASGPRSSYEQY
TRBV5-1 - ASSYGTSYEQY
TRBV5-6 - ASSLFGADTQY
TRBV7-2 - ASSLGQGAYEQY
TRBV28 - ASSYSPNTGELF
TRBV19 - ASSIDPAGGTKNIQY
TRBV11-2 - ASSLQGAGSQETQY
TRBV5-4 - ASSSGQGATTGELF
TRBV27 - ASSSYSYSNQPQH
TRBV2 - ASIRLETGELF
TRBV11-1 - ASSRWSYEQY
TRBV19 - ASSGLAANTGELF
TRBV30 - AWTGASGELF
TRBV5-1 once ASSWIDTQAGELF
TRBV24-1 - ATSDLGGGFQDTQY